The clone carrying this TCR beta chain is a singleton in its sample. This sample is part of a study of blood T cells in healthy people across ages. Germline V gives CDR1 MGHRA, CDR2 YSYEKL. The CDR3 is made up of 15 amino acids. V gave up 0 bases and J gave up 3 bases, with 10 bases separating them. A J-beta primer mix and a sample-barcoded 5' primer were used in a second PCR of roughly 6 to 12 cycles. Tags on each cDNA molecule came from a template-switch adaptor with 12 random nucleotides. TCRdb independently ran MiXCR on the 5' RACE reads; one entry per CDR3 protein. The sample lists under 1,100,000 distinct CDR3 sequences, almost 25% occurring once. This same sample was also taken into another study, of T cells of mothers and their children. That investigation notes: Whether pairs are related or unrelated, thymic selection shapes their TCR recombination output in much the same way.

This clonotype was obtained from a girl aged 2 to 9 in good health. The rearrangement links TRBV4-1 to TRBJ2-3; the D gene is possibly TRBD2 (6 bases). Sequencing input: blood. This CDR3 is CASSQETSKTDTQYF. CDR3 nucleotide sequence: TGCGCCAGCAGCCAAGAGACTAGTAAGACAGATACGCAGTATTTT.